Below are 20 T cell receptor beta chains sequenced from a single sample in a study of cytomegalovirus exposure and HLA in healthy donors. PCR employed 60 Vbeta and 13 Jbeta primers. The data were produced by immunoSEQ multiplex PCR, yet TCRdb's version contains in-frame clones alone and is incomplete. The sample lists around 300,000 clones, roughly 90% occurring once. Sequencing was carried out using PBMCs. The receptors stem from a woman aged 18-35 years in good health and CMV-seronegative.

This chain links TRBV7-3 with TRBJ1-6; 8 bases align to TRBD1. Per the germline V gene, CDR1 is SGHTA and CDR2 is FQGTGA. The CDR3 has 14 amino acids. V gave up 5 bases and J gave up 9 bases; unmatched junction bases: 6. CDR3 bases: TGTGCCAGCAGCCCACAGGGGGAAGGTTCACCCCTCCACTTT. Its protein product is CASSPQGEGSPLHF.

J is TRBJ1-5 and V is TRBV18; D uncertain. The V gene lost 4 bases and the J gene lost 4 bases, with 8 bases spanning the gap. This CDR3 comprises 13 residues. Per the germline V gene, CDR1 is KGHSH and CDR2 is LQKENI. The CDR3 DNA reads as TGTGCCAGCTCACGGGCCGAAAATCAGCCCCAGCATTTT. It encodes CASSRAENQPQHF. Looking up the rest from reference TRBV18 and TRBJ1-5 gives the full variable domain: NAGVMQNPRHLVRRRGQEARLRCSPMKGHSHVYWYRQLPEEGLKFMVYLQKENIIDESGMPKERFSAEFPKEGPSILRIQQVVRGDSAAYFCASSRAENQPQHFGDGTRLSIL.

The V call is TRBV10-3, the J call TRBJ2-5; TRBD2 is a possible D gene (5 bases). In germline, CDR1 is ENHRY, CDR2 SYGVKD. This CDR3 is 17 amino acids long. V was trimmed by 5 bases and J by 0 bases, leaving 19 bases between them. CDR3 bases: TGTGCCATCAGTAACCCTAGCCCTGGAGCCCACCAAGAGACCCAGTACTTC. Translated: CAISNPSPGAHQETQYF.

J is TRBJ2-7 and V is TRBV27; 9 nucleotides line up with TRBD1. The CDR3 covers 15 residues. The V gene end was trimmed by 5 bases and the J gene end by 1 base; junction bases not matched to a gene: 6. Germline values: CDR1 MNHEY, CDR2 SMNVEV (reference sequence). CDR3 bases: TGTGCCAGCAGTACCGGGACAGGGAGGTCCTACGAGCAGTACTTC. It encodes CASSTGTGRSYEQYF.

The V and J genes are TRBV14 and TRBJ2-5, with 7 positions matching TRBD2. Per germline, CDR1 SGHDN and CDR2 FVKESK. V lost 4 bases and J lost 5; bases outside the gene matches: 13. The CDR3 runs to 16 residues. CDR3 nucleotides: TGTGCCAGCAGCCTACGCGGGGGTGCCGTAATCGAGACCCAGTACTTC. Translation: CASSLRGGAVIETQYF. Drawing the rest from reference TRBV14 and TRBJ2-5, the complete variable domain is EAGVTQFPSHSVIEKGQTVTLRCDPISGHDNLYWYRRVMGKEIKFLLHFVKESKQDESGMPNNRFLAERTGGTYSTLKVQPAELEDSGVYFCASSLRGGAVIETQYFGPGTRLLVL.

In DNA, the CDR3 is TGTGCCAGCAGTTTCCGGGACAGGGGCACCTACGAGCAGTACTTC. Encoded protein: CASSFRDRGTYEQYF. The genes are TRBV6-5 and TRBJ2-7, with TRBD1 matching 10 bases. J gave up 2 bases and V 4 bases, and 5 bases lay outside the gene matches. The CDR3 covers 15 residues. CDR1 is MNHEY and CDR2 is SVGAGI in the germline V gene.

V and J are TRBV6-1 and TRBJ2-6; D ambiguous. V lost 2 bases and J 0 bases, leaving 5 bases between the germline ends. The CDR3 spans 15 residues. Germline assignment: CDR1 MNHNS and CDR2 SASEGT. CDR3 sequence: CASSESSSGANVLTF. Written as DNA, the CDR3 is TGTGCCAGCAGTGAATCCAGCTCTGGGGCCAACGTCCTGACTTTC.

This clone showed up just once. The chain is built from TRBV27 and TRBJ2-7, with a tentative D call TRBD2 (6 bases). Germline CDR1 reads MNHEY; CDR2 reads SMNVEV (reference sequence). CDR3 length: 11 amino acids. The germline V and J ends were trimmed by 11 bases and 0 bases, with 8 bases remaining between them. CDR3 DNA sequence: TGTGCCTCCGGGAGCTCCTACGAGCAGTACTTC. Translation: CASGSSYEQYF.

The V gene is TRBV5-1, the J gene TRBJ1-2, with D maybe TRBD1 (5 bases). V shed 5 bases and J shed 5 bases, with 16 bases lying between them. Germline CDR1 and CDR2: SGHRS and YFSETQ. The CDR3 sequence is 14 residues long. The CDR3 region is CASRIGGGGYGYTF. In DNA form, the CDR3 reads TGCGCCAGCAGAATTGGTGGGGGAGGGTATGGCTACACCTTC.

This chain connects TRBV7-8 to TRBJ1-6; D gene ambiguous. Germline V lookup: CDR1 SGHVS, CDR2 FQNEAQ. V was trimmed by 1 base and J by 7 bases, leaving 5 bases between them. The CDR3 consists of 13 residues. The CDR3 protein is CASSLVMNSPLHF. Written as DNA, the CDR3 is TGTGCCAGCAGCTTAGTTATGAATTCACCCCTCCACTTT. Full variable domain (missing parts from reference TRBV7-8 and TRBJ1-6): GAGVSQSPRYKVAKRGQDVALRCDPISGHVSLFWYQQALGQGPEFLTYFQNEAQLDKSGLPSDRFFAERPEGSVSTLKIQRTQQEDSAVYLCASSLVMNSPLHFGNGTRLTVT.

The genes are TRBV5-1 and TRBJ1-4; 8 bases agree with TRBD1. The CDR3 length is 15 residues. V dropped 4 bases and J dropped 7; count of bases not matched to a gene: 9. Germline V gives CDR1 SGHRS, CDR2 YFSETQ. CDR3: CASSTWTGPGEKLFF. The CDR3 nucleotides are TGCGCCAGCAGCACCTGGACAGGGCCGGGTGAAAAACTGTTTTTT.

The chain is built from TRBV9 and TRBJ2-3; D not resolved. CDR3 length equals 13 residues. With 0 bases removed from V and 4 bases from J, the gap between germline ends came to 6 bases. In germline, CDR1 is SGDLS, CDR2 YYNGEE. CDR3 sequence reads: CASSVGTPDTQYF. CDR3 DNA sequence: TGTGCCAGCAGCGTAGGCACACCAGATACGCAGTATTTT.

This clone came up once. The chain links TRBV12-5 to TRBJ2-1; 12 positions match TRBD2. J was trimmed by 10 bases and V by 6 bases; bases with no gene match: 13. The CDR3 is 16 residues long. Germline CDR1 and CDR2: LGHNT and FRNRAP. The CDR3, as DNA: TGTGCTAGTGGGCCCTCCCGACTAGCGGGGGTCGTAGAGCAGTTCTTC. It specifies CASGPSRLAGVVEQFF.

J is TRBJ1-1 and V is TRBV2; D may be TRBD1 (6 bases). The length of the CDR3 is 16 residues. The ends were cut back, 0 bases at V and 7 bases at J, with 18 bases in the middle. Germline CDR1 and CDR2: SNHLY and FYNNEI. In nucleotides, the CDR3 is TGTGCCAGCAGTGAAGCGCGGGGGGGCCCTGGGGGTGAAGCTTTCTTT. It translates to CASSEARGGPGGEAFF. The variable domain in full, with the rest retrieved from reference TRBV2 and TRBJ1-1, is EPEVTQTPSHQVTQMGQEVILRCVPISNHLYFYWYRQILGQKVEFLVSFYNNEISEKSEIFDDQFSVERPDGSNFTLKIRSTKLEDSAMYFCASSEARGGPGGEAFFGQGTRLTVV.

V is TRBV27 and J is TRBJ1-1; perhaps TRBD1 as D (6 bases). The CDR3 totals 16 residues. Germline V CDR1 and CDR2: MNHEY, SMNVEV (reference sequence). V gave up 2 bases and J gave up 1 base, with 14 bases separating them. This chain's CDR3 is CASSLIPEGGNTEAFF. The CDR3 DNA reads TGTGCCAGCAGTTTAATCCCAGAAGGGGGGAACACTGAAGCTTTCTTT.

The chain uses TRBV5-1 and TRBJ1-4, with a tentative D call TRBD1 (6 bases). Germline V CDR1 and CDR2: SGHRS, YFSETQ. V dropped 2 bases and J dropped 7 bases, with 15 bases sitting between them. This CDR3 has 15 amino acids. The CDR3 DNA reads as TGCGCCAGCAGCTTCGGGACCCCGGACAGTGAAAAACTGTTTTTT. Translated: CASSFGTPDSEKLFF.

This clone was observed a few times. This rearrangement joins TRBV13 to TRBJ1-1; the D is unclear. Trimming removed 2 bases at V and 6 bases at J, with 10 bases between. The V gene's germline CDR1 is PRHDT and CDR2 FYEKMQ (reference sequence). CDR3 length equals 13 residues. CDR3 protein: CASSLWQEAEAFF. The DNA of the CDR3 is TGTGCCAGCAGCTTATGGCAGGAGGCTGAAGCTTTCTTT.

This clone occurred once. The chain employs TRBV6-5 and TRBJ2-5; 8 bases match TRBD1. V gave up 6 bases and J gave up 4 bases; unmatched junction bases: 10. CDR1 MNHEY and CDR2 SVGAGI come from the germline V gene. This CDR3 contains 15 residues. CDR3 amino acids: CASRKWTGKVETQYF. CDR3 bases: TGTGCCAGCAGGAAATGGACAGGGAAGGTAGAGACCCAGTACTTC.

V and J are TRBV2 and TRBJ2-3; 15 bases match TRBD2. The V and J ends lost 8 bases and 3 bases, in that order; junction bases with no gene match: 3. Per germline, CDR1 SNHLY and CDR2 FYNNEI. The CDR3 is made up of 15 amino acids. CDR3 nucleotide sequence: TGTGCCAGCTGGACTAGCGGGGGGGCGACAGATACGCAGTATTTT. Translated, it gives CASWTSGGATDTQYF.

The V and J genes are TRBV19 and TRBJ1-5; possible D gene TRBD1, 6 bases. This CDR3 contains 14 residues. CDR1 is LNHDA and CDR2 is SQIVND in the germline V gene (reference sequence). Trimming stripped 4 bases from V and 7 bases from J, with 14 bases between. CDR3 amino acids: CASSSGGLGQPQHF. For the CDR3, the DNA is TGTGCCAGTAGTAGTGGGGGCCTCGGGCAGCCCCAGCATTTT.